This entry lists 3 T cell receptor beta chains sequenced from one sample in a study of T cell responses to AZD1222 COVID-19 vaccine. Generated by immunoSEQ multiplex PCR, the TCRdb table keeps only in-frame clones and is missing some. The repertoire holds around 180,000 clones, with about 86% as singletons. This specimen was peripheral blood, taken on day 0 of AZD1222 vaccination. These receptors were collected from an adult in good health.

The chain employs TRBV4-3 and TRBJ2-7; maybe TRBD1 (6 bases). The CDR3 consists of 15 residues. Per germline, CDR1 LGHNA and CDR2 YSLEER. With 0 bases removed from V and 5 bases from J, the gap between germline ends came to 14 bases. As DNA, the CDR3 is TGCGCCAGCAGCCAAGATAGGCAGGGGTCCGACGAGCAGTACTTC. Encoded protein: CASSQDRQGSDEQYF.

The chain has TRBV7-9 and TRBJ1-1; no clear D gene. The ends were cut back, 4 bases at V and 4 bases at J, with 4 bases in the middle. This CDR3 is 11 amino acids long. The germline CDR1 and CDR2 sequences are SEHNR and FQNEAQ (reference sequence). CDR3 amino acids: CASSSFTEAFF. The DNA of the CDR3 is TGTGCCAGCAGCTCTTTCACTGAAGCTTTCTTT.

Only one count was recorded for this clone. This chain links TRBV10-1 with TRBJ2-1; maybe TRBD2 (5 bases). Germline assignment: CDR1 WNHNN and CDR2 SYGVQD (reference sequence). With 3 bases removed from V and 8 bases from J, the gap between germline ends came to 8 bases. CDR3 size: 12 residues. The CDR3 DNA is TGCGCCAGCAGTGACGGGCGGGATGAGCAGTTCTTC. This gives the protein CASSDGRDEQFF.